This T cell receptor beta chain is drawn from a study of CD8 T cells in ankylosing spondylitis. General study findings and limits: Matched ankylosing spondylitis synovial fluid reportedly contained a significantly enriched population of disease-linked clones. Reports of some motif variants in reactive arthritis synovial fluid and blood predate this one. The study identified a TCR beta motif of seven or eight highly homologous variants that appeared characteristic of ankylosing spondylitis blood.

This clonotype was detected many times. Its cognate antigen is unknown. Molecular-barcoded quantitative 5'-RACE produced these TCR beta libraries. Using its own MiXCR run on the 5' RACE reads, TCRdb lists one record per CDR3 protein. There are 650,000 to 800,000 distinct CDR3 sequences in the sample; over 15% occur only once, and over 15% lies in the top ten. The sequence came from a male donor with ankylosing spondylitis. Material for sequencing was blood, either unsorted or a sorted T cell fraction (not recorded which).

CDR3 nucleotides: TGTGCCAGCAGTCTCCTGACTCAATACAATGAGCAGTTCTTC. Residues: CASSLLTQYNEQFF. The chain is built from TRBV12-3 or TRBV12-4 and TRBJ2-1; D is unclear. The CDR3 loop spans 14 amino acids. V dropped 5 bases and J dropped 4 bases, with 12 bases sitting between them.